This entry is about one T cell receptor (beta chain). What it binds is unknown. The source of the sample is a study of T cell responses to AZD1222 COVID-19 vaccine. Findings of the study overall: Clonal diversity was possibly underestimated, and white British individuals and females predominated among donors. Sampling that yielded the repertoires occurred only after the peak T cell response.

Here immunoSEQ multiplex PCR was the method, and the copy in TCRdb shows in-frame clones only, minus some. The table has roughly 130,000 clones, around 90% seen once. The germline V gene encodes CDR1 MNHNS and CDR2 SASEGT. The CDR3 loop spans 17 amino acids. The germline V and J ends were trimmed by 0 bases and 1 base, with 15 bases remaining between them. The source material was peripheral blood, sampled on day 0 of AZD1222 vaccination. J is TRBJ1-1 and V is TRBV6-1, with D possibly matching TRBD1 (5 bases). The clonotype comes from an adult in good health. The CDR3 coding sequence is TGTGCCAGCAGTGAAGCCTCCTGGGAAGGGGAGAACACTGAAGCTTTCTTT. As protein: CASSEASWEGENTEAFF.